What follows are 13 T cell receptor beta chains derived from one specimen sequenced in a study of T cell clonotyping in hematopoietic cell transplantation. Generated by immunoSEQ multiplex PCR, the TCRdb table keeps only in-frame clones and is missing some. Of under 15,000 clones in the sample, just under 85% are singletons; the top ten hold approximately 5%. The sample in question was PBMCs, obtained 100 days after allogeneic stem cell transplant. These receptors were collected from a female patient between 40 and 50 years old who had an allogeneic stem cell transplant from a related donor, so T cells may come from the graft donor. Some clones in this sample may be carry-over from other donors' samples.

The V call is TRBV19, the J call TRBJ1-1; TRBD1 is a possible D gene (6 bases). V lost 2 bases and J lost 1, with 20 bases in between. The CDR3 runs to 18 residues. Per germline, CDR1 LNHDA and CDR2 SQIVND (reference sequence). CDR3 amino acids: CASSIRRGPGQPNTEAFF. CDR3 coding DNA: TGTGCCAGTAGTATACGTCGTGGGCCCGGACAGCCGAACACTGAAGCTTTCTTT.

The V gene is TRBV28, the J gene TRBJ1-1; tentatively, D is TRBD1 (6 bases). Germline V gives CDR1 MDHEN, CDR2 SYDVKM. Trimming left V 7 bases short and J 1 base short, with 16 bases between. The CDR3 spans 15 residues. CDR3 DNA sequence: TGTGCCAGCACCTTAAGGGGGGGAAAGAACACTGAAGCTTTCTTT. Encoded protein: CASTLRGGKNTEAFF.

The chain links TRBV30 to TRBJ1-4; 7 bases line up with TRBD1. The CDR3 runs to 14 residues. With V trimmed by 7 bases and J by 7 bases, 12 bases remained unmatched. CDR1 is GTSNPN and CDR2 is SVGIG in the germline V gene (reference sequence). This chain's CDR3 is CAFKKSGGGEKLFF. The CDR3 DNA follows: TGTGCCTTCAAGAAATCAGGGGGGGGTGAAAAACTGTTTTTT.

This clone was counted once. The V and J genes are TRBV29-1 and TRBJ2-1, with a possible D match to TRBD2 (5 bases). Trimming shortened V by 4 bases and J by 0 bases, and 10 bases separated the two germline ends. The CDR3 totals 14 residues. Germline values: CDR1 SQVTM, CDR2 ANQGSEA. In DNA, the CDR3 is TGCAGCGTTGTTAGGACTCTCTCCTACAATGAGCAGTTCTTC. It yields the protein CSVVRTLSYNEQFF.

The rearrangement joins TRBV23-1 to TRBJ2-7; 9 nucleotides line up with TRBD2. TRBV23-1 is treated as an ORF (open reading frame) with a function not yet certain. V trimming: 3 bases; J trimming: 2 bases; junction bases outside the gene matches: 8. This CDR3 spans 16 amino acids. The CDR3 is CASSQGSGGPPYEQYF. As DNA, the CDR3 is TGCGCCAGCAGTCAGGGGAGCGGGGGGCCGCCCTACGAGCAGTACTTC.

The chain carries TRBV30 and TRBJ2-1; TRBD2 matches at 12 bases. V lost 4 bases, J lost 3 bases, and 10 bases stayed unmatched. Germline assignment: CDR1 GTSNPN and CDR2 SVGIG (reference sequence). CDR3 length: 17 residues. This CDR3 reads CAWKGASGRAYYNEQFF. The CDR3 DNA is TGTGCCTGGAAGGGGGCTAGCGGGAGGGCATACTACAATGAGCAGTTCTTC. Supplemented by reference TRBV30 and TRBJ2-1, the full variable domain reads SQTIHQWPATLVQPVGSPLSLECTVEGTSNPNLYWYRQAAGRGLQLLFYSVGIGQISSEVPQNLSASRPQDRQFILSSKKLLLSDSGFYLCAWKGASGRAYYNEQFFGPGTRLTVL.

The V and J genes are TRBV30 and TRBJ1-2, with 7 bases matching TRBD1. The V and J ends lost 3 bases and 8 bases, in that order; junction bases with no gene match: 3. Looked up from germline, CDR1 is GTSNPN and CDR2 is SVGIG (reference sequence). The CDR3 is made up of 11 amino acids. CDR3 protein: CAWRQGHGYTF. CDR3 DNA sequence: TGTGCCTGGAGACAGGGGCACGGCTACACCTTC.

CDR3 DNA: TGTGCCAGCAGCCAAGAAGGACAGGGTCCCTTCGACTATGGCTACACCTTC. It is translated as CASSQEGQGPFDYGYTF. The chain uses TRBV4-2 and TRBJ1-2; 8 bases match TRBD1. This CDR3 comprises 17 residues. Germline loops: CDR1 LGHNA, CDR2 YNFKEQ. V gave up 0 bases and J gave up 3 bases; unmatched junction bases: 9.

This clone was seen just once. The V call is TRBV6-5, the J call TRBJ2-7, with D perhaps TRBD1 (5 bases). The CDR3 covers 15 residues. With 2 bases removed from V and 2 bases from J, the gap between germline ends came to 13 bases. The V gene's germline CDR1 is MNHEY and CDR2 SVGAGI. The DNA of the CDR3 is TGTGCCAGCAGTTACAAGGGGTACGGTCCCTACGAGCAGTACTTC. This sequence encodes CASSYKGYGPYEQYF.

The chain couples TRBV19 to TRBJ1-3, with D unresolved. Germline loops: CDR1 LNHDA, CDR2 SQIVND (reference sequence). The CDR3 runs 14 residues. Between the trimmed V and J ends, which lost 7 bases and 0 bases, there was a span of 10 bases. The CDR3 DNA sequence: TGTGCCAGTATGAGCCGACCCTCTGGAAACACCATATATTTT. Its protein is CASMSRPSGNTIYF.

The chain is built from TRBV2 and TRBJ1-6; 9 bases match TRBD1. The CDR3 consists of 15 residues. V gave up 1 base and J gave up 11 bases; unmatched junction bases: 6. Per germline, CDR1 SNHLY and CDR2 FYNNEI. CDR3 amino acids: CASSEDRGRLTPLHF. DNA of the CDR3: TGTGCCAGCAGTGAAGACAGGGGGCGACTTACACCCCTCCACTTT.

The rearrangement joins TRBV7-7 to TRBJ2-2, with D perhaps matching TRBD1 or TRBD2 (5 bases each). Germline assignment: CDR1 SSHAT and CDR2 FNYEAQ (reference sequence). V lost 1 base and J lost 6, with 6 bases in between. This CDR3 is 13 amino acids long. Written as DNA, the CDR3 is TGTGCCAGCAGCTTAGTGGGGGCCGGGGAGCTGTTTTTT. As protein: CASSLVGAGELFF.

The V and J genes are TRBV9 and TRBJ1-3; D is ambiguous. Per germline, CDR1 SGDLS and CDR2 YYNGEE. The CDR3 has 17 amino acids. V lost 1 base, J lost 0 bases, and 14 bases lay in between. The CDR3 spells CASSVIPTPHSGNTIYF. The CDR3 DNA reads as TGTGCCAGCAGCGTAATCCCGACTCCTCACTCTGGAAACACCATATATTTT.